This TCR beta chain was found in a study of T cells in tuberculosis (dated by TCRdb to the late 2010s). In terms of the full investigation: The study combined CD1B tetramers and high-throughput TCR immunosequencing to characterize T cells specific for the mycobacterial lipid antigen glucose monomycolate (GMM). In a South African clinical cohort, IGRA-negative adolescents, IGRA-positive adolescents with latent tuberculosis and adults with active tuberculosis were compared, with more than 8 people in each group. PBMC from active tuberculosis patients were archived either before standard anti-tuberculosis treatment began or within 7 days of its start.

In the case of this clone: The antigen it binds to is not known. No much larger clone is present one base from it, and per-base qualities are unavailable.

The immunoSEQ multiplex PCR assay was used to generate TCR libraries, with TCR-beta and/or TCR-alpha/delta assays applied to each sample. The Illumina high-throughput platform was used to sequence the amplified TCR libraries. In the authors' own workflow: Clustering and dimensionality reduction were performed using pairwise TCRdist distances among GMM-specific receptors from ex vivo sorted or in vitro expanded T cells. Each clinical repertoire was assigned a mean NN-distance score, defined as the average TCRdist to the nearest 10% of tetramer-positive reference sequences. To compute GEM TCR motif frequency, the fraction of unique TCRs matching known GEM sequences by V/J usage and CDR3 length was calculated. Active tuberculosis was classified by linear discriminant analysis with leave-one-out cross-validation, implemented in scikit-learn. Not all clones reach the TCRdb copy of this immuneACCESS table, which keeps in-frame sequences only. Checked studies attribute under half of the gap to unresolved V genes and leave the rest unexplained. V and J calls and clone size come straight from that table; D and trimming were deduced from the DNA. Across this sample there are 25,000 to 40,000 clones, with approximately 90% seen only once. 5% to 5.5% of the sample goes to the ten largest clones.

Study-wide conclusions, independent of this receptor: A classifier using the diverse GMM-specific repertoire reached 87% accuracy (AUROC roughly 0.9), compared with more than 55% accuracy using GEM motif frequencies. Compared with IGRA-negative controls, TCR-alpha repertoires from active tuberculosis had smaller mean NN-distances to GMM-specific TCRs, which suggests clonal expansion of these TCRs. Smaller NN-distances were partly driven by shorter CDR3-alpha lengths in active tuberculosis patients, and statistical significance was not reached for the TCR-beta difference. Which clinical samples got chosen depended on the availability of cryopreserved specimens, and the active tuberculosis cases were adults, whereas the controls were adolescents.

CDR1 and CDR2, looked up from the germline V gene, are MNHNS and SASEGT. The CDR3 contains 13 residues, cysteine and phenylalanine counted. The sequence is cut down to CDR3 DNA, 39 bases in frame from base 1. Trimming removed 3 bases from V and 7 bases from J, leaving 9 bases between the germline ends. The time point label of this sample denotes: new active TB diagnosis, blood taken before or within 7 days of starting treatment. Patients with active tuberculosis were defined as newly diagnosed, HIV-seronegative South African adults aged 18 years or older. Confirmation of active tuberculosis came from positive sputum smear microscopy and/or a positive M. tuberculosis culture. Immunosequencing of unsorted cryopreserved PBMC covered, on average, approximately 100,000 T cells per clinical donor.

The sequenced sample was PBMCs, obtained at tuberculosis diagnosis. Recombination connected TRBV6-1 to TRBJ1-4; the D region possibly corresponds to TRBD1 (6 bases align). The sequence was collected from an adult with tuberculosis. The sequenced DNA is TGTGCCAGCAGTGACAGGGGACGTGAAAAACTGTTTTTT. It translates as CASSDRGREKLFF.